This record concerns one T cell receptor (beta chain) sequence. Its antigen is still unknown. This CDR3 is 14 amino acids long. V shed 3 bases and J shed 6 bases, with 16 bases lying between them. The V gene's germline CDR1 is DFQATT and CDR2 SNEGSKA (reference sequence). This entry comes from a study of human T cells and chemical hapten exposure. About the research overall: DPC (0.01%) was patch tested on the upper back and read at 6 days. Study results and caveats: All donors were alopecia patients, so their immunity may differ from that of healthy people.

In the study's own analysis: The number of TCRs in each sample had a median of about 96,000 and spanned about 23,224 to 690,600. TCRdb independently ran MiXCR on the RACE reads; one entry per CDR3 protein. The V and J calls follow TCRdb's processing rather than the paper's. The profile shows fewer than 300,000 distinct CDR3 sequences, roughly 7.7% of them singletons. Noted time point: pre-sensitization, week 0. As for treatment: therapeutic diphenylcyclopropenone sensitization with weekly scalp DPC. The rearrangement joins TRBV20-1 to TRBJ2-3; possibly TRBD1 for D (6 bases). The receptor was derived from a man aged 18-30 years with alopecia areata. Some clones in this sample may be carry-over from other donors' samples. The sample here was whole blood, taken in connection with sensitization to the hapten diphenylcyclopropenone (DPC). The CDR3 nucleotides read TGCAGTGCTAGTAATTCTCTAAGGGGGGATACGCAGTATTTT. This gives the protein CSASNSLRGDTQYF.